The T cell receptor beta chain described here comes from a study of cytomegalovirus exposure and HLA in healthy donors. General study findings and limits: For presence/absence analyses, sequencing depth was assumed to be roughly uniform across donors. A later analysis linked a missense variant in DCLRE1C to the trimming of TCR beta V and J genes.

PCR involved 60 Vbeta and 13 Jbeta primers. Clones were sequenced by immunoSEQ multiplex PCR, and TCRdb holds only the in-frame ones, with some missing. The sample shows some 99,000 clones, around 72% of them seen only once. Details on this clone: What it binds is not known.

The CDR3 has 15 amino acids. V shed 2 bases and J 8 bases; nucleotides not matched to a gene: 9. Germline CDR1 and CDR2: SGDLS and YYNGEE. Although they were nominally healthy when sampled, donors likely had unrecorded immune exposures. Sequencing was carried out using PBMCs. The clonotype originates from a male donor in good health and CMV-seronegative. This chain links TRBV9 with TRBJ1-1, with TRBD1 matching 10 bases. In DNA, the CDR3 is TGTGCCAGCAGCGTGTGGGGGACAGGGGCGGAAGAAGCTTTCTTT. It yields the protein CASSVWGTGAEEAFF.